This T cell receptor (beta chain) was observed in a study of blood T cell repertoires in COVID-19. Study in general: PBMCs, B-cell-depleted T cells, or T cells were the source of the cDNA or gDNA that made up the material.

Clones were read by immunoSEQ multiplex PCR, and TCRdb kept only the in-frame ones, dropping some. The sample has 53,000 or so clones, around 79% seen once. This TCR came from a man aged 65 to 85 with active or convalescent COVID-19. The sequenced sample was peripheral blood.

Here the CDR3 reads CASSPGGGLRNTEAFF. In DNA form, the CDR3 reads TGTGCCAGCTCACCCGGGGGGGGGTTGCGGAACACTGAAGCTTTCTTT. V is TRBV18 and J is TRBJ1-1, with a weak D call TRBD1 (5 bases). CDR3 length: 16 amino acids. V was clipped by 3 bases and J by 1 base, with 15 bases between them. The germline gives CDR1 KGHSH, CDR2 LQKENI.